Listed below are T cell receptor beta chains from one sample, sequenced in a study of Ad26.COV2.S vaccination and SARS-CoV-2 variants. Profiling relied on immunoSEQ multiplex PCR, and the TCRdb table lists in-frame clones only, not all of them. This sample has 350,000 to 500,000 clones, with less than 95% found just once. Source: peripheral blood, taken in a trial of Ad26.COV2.S vaccine versus placebo. The receptor source for this set is a person between 18 and 65 years old who received the Ad26.COV2.S COVID-19 vaccine or a placebo. CDR3s include the opening cysteine and the closing phenylalanine or tryptophan. The order of the fields is clone size, D gene, J gene, V gene, CDR3 DNA, CDR3 protein. A D gene is named only where the DNA matches it firmly. A row's size may be missing; if present it is once, few, many or a size class.

abundance: -; d_gene: -; j_gene: TRBJ2-1; v_gene: TRBV28; CDR3nt: TGTGCCAGCAGTTTAAGGGTCGATGAGCAGTTCTTC; CDR3aa: CASSLRVDEQFF
abundance: -; d_gene: TRBD2; j_gene: TRBJ2-7; v_gene: TRBV27; CDR3nt: TGTGCCAGCAGTTTATCGAGTCTAGCGGCCTCCTACGAGCAGTACTTC; CDR3aa: CASSLSSLAASYEQYF
abundance: -; d_gene: TRBD1; j_gene: TRBJ1-2; v_gene: TRBV28; CDR3nt: TGTGCCAGCACTCTCACGGGACAGAGGATGGGCTACACCTTC; CDR3aa: CASTLTGQRMGYTF
abundance: -; d_gene: -; j_gene: TRBJ2-7; v_gene: TRBV28; CDR3nt: TGTGCCAGCAGTGACCGGGACGCCTCCTACGAGCAGTACTTC; CDR3aa: CASSDRDASYEQYF
abundance: -; d_gene: -; j_gene: TRBJ2-7; v_gene: TRBV3-1/TRBV3-2; CDR3nt: TGTGCCAGCAGCCAAGGGACAGATAGCTCCTACGAGCAGTACTTC; CDR3aa: CASSQGTDSSYEQYF
abundance: -; d_gene: -; j_gene: TRBJ1-1; v_gene: TRBV28; CDR3nt: TGTGCCAGCTTCCGGGAGAAAAACACTGAAGCTTTCTTT; CDR3aa: CASFREKNTEAFF
abundance: once; d_gene: -; j_gene: TRBJ2-7; v_gene: TRBV5-1; CDR3nt: TGCGCCAGCAGCCTCACGGGCTCTACGGCCTACGAGCAGTACTTC; CDR3aa: CASSLTGSTAYEQYF
abundance: -; d_gene: TRBD1; j_gene: TRBJ2-1; v_gene: TRBV5-6; CDR3nt: TGTGCCAGCAGCCGGACAGGGGTGATGTACAATGAGCAGTTCTTC; CDR3aa: CASSRTGVMYNEQFF
abundance: -; d_gene: TRBD1; j_gene: TRBJ2-2; v_gene: TRBV5-1; CDR3nt: TGCGCCAGCAGCTTGGCCGAGCCGGGACAGGGGTCCGGGGAGCTGTTTTTT; CDR3aa: CASSLAEPGQGSGELFF
abundance: -; d_gene: TRBD1; j_gene: TRBJ1-4; v_gene: TRBV7-2; CDR3nt: TGTGCCAGCAGCTACGACAGGGGGTTTAATGAAAAACTGTTTTTT; CDR3aa: CASSYDRGFNEKLFF
abundance: -; d_gene: TRBD2; j_gene: TRBJ2-3; v_gene: TRBV7-3; CDR3nt: TGTGCCAGCAGCTTATCGGCTAGCGGGAGCACAGATACGCAGTATTTT; CDR3aa: CASSLSASGSTDTQYF
abundance: -; d_gene: -; j_gene: TRBJ2-5; v_gene: TRBV18; CDR3nt: TGTGCCAGCTCACAGGGACAAGAGACCCAGTACTTC; CDR3aa: CASSQGQETQYF
abundance: -; d_gene: -; j_gene: TRBJ2-7; v_gene: TRBV11-2; CDR3nt: TGTGCCAGCAGCCCGACCGGGCGACGCTACGAGCAGTACTTC; CDR3aa: CASSPTGRRYEQYF
abundance: once; d_gene: TRBD2; j_gene: TRBJ2-2; v_gene: TRBV24-1; CDR3nt: TGTGCCACCAGTGATTTGCCGGGACTAGCGGGAGGACTAAACACCGGGGAGCTGTTTTTT; CDR3aa: CATSDLPGLAGGLNTGELFF
abundance: -; d_gene: -; j_gene: TRBJ2-7; v_gene: TRBV6-5; CDR3nt: TGTGCCAGCGGCCACGGCTACGAGCAGTACTTC; CDR3aa: CASGHGYEQYF
abundance: -; d_gene: -; j_gene: TRBJ2-7; v_gene: TRBV2; CDR3nt: TGTGCCAGCACCAGGAACTACGAGCAGTACTTC; CDR3aa: CASTRNYEQYF
abundance: once; d_gene: TRBD1; j_gene: TRBJ2-1; v_gene: TRBV29-1; CDR3nt: TGCAGCGTGGCTCCGCAGGGGGCGTTTGGCAATGAGCAGTTCTTC; CDR3aa: CSVAPQGAFGNEQFF
abundance: -; d_gene: -; j_gene: TRBJ2-3; v_gene: TRBV28; CDR3nt: TGTGCCAGCACCCATTCTGGGGGCGGGGGAGATACGCAGTATTTT; CDR3aa: CASTHSGGGGDTQYF
abundance: -; d_gene: -; j_gene: TRBJ2-3; v_gene: TRBV5-1; CDR3nt: TGCGCCAGCAGCTTGGACGGGGGACCCCGAGGGGATACGCAGTATTTT; CDR3aa: CASSLDGGPRGDTQYF
abundance: -; d_gene: -; j_gene: TRBJ2-1; v_gene: TRBV7-9; CDR3nt: TGTGCCAGCAGCAATCCGAGAGGCTCCTACAATGAGCAGTTCTTC; CDR3aa: CASSNPRGSYNEQFF
abundance: -; d_gene: TRBD1; j_gene: TRBJ2-6; v_gene: TRBV4-2; CDR3nt: TGTGCCAGCAGCCTTACAGGGGGAGCCAACGTCCTGACTTTC; CDR3aa: CASSLTGGANVLTF
abundance: -; d_gene: TRBD1; j_gene: TRBJ1-2; v_gene: TRBV4-2; CDR3nt: TGTGCCAGCAGCCAAGATCCAGCAGGGGGTTTCGGCTACACCTTC; CDR3aa: CASSQDPAGGFGYTF
abundance: -; d_gene: -; j_gene: TRBJ2-7; v_gene: TRBV7-6; CDR3nt: TGTGCCAGCAGCTTAGCCAGCCGGGGGTACGAGCAGTACTTC; CDR3aa: CASSLASRGYEQYF
abundance: -; d_gene: -; j_gene: TRBJ2-5; v_gene: TRBV5-5; CDR3nt: TGTGCCAGCAGCCCGGGCCTAGCCCCTAAAGAGACCCAGTACTTC; CDR3aa: CASSPGLAPKETQYF
abundance: few; d_gene: -; j_gene: TRBJ2-1; v_gene: TRBV3-1/TRBV3-2; CDR3nt: TGTGCCAGCAGCCGTGACTCGATCGATGAGCAGTTCTTC; CDR3aa: CASSRDSIDEQFF
abundance: -; d_gene: -; j_gene: TRBJ2-7; v_gene: TRBV12-3/TRBV12-4; CDR3nt: TGTGCCAGCAGTTTGCTGTCTTCGGACGAGCAGTACTTC; CDR3aa: CASSLLSSDEQYF
abundance: -; d_gene: TRBD1; j_gene: TRBJ1-2; v_gene: TRBV6-5; CDR3nt: TGTGCCAGCAGCCGGACAGGGGAATCTGGCTACACCTTC; CDR3aa: CASSRTGESGYTF
abundance: few; d_gene: -; j_gene: TRBJ1-2; v_gene: TRBV5-4; CDR3nt: TGTGCCAGCAGCCCCAGGGCGGGAAACTATGGCTACACCTTC; CDR3aa: CASSPRAGNYGYTF
abundance: -; d_gene: TRBD1; j_gene: TRBJ1-1; v_gene: TRBV2; CDR3nt: TGTGCCAGCGGACAGGTGGATGAAGCTTTCTTT; CDR3aa: CASGQVDEAFF
abundance: -; d_gene: -; j_gene: TRBJ2-3; v_gene: TRBV10-3; CDR3nt: TGTGCCATCACGGAGAGGGCCGAGGCAGATACGCAGTATTTT; CDR3aa: CAITERAEADTQYF
abundance: -; d_gene: -; j_gene: TRBJ2-7; v_gene: TRBV6-2/TRBV6-3; CDR3nt: TGTGCCAGCAGCTCCGGTCGGGCATTTTCCTACGAGCAGTACTTC; CDR3aa: CASSSGRAFSYEQYF
abundance: -; d_gene: TRBD2; j_gene: TRBJ2-3; v_gene: TRBV6-2/TRBV6-3; CDR3nt: TGTGCCAGCAGTCCCGGACTAGTTTCCCTCACAGATACGCAGTATTTT; CDR3aa: CASSPGLVSLTDTQYF
abundance: -; d_gene: -; j_gene: TRBJ2-7; v_gene: TRBV11-2; CDR3nt: TGTGCCAGCAGCTCGCCCTGGGCCGAGCAGTACTTC; CDR3aa: CASSSPWAEQYF
abundance: -; d_gene: TRBD1; j_gene: TRBJ2-1; v_gene: TRBV19; CDR3nt: TGTGCCAGTAGTCTCCGGACAGGGGGCTCCTACAATGAGCAGTTCTTC; CDR3aa: CASSLRTGGSYNEQFF
abundance: -; d_gene: -; j_gene: TRBJ2-5; v_gene: TRBV11-2; CDR3nt: TGTGCCAGCAGCTATCTGGGGGGAGAGGGATTAGAGACCCAGTACTTC; CDR3aa: CASSYLGGEGLETQYF
abundance: -; d_gene: TRBD1; j_gene: TRBJ2-2; v_gene: TRBV2; CDR3nt: TGTGCCAGCTCGGACAGGGGGGCCGGGGAGCTGTTTTTT; CDR3aa: CASSDRGAGELFF
abundance: -; d_gene: -; j_gene: TRBJ2-7; v_gene: TRBV11-3; CDR3nt: TGTGCCAGCGGATCCAGGGGCGAGCAGTACTTC; CDR3aa: CASGSRGEQYF
abundance: -; d_gene: TRBD2; j_gene: TRBJ2-3; v_gene: TRBV28; CDR3nt: TGTGCCAGCAGTTTATCTGGACTAGCGGAAATCACAGATACGCAGTATTTT; CDR3aa: CASSLSGLAEITDTQYF
abundance: -; d_gene: TRBD2; j_gene: TRBJ2-7; v_gene: TRBV9; CDR3nt: TGTGCCAGCAGCGTAGGCGCAGGGACGGGAAGCGGGACCTTCTACGAGCAGTACTTC; CDR3aa: CASSVGAGTGSGTFYEQYF
abundance: -; d_gene: -; j_gene: TRBJ2-5; v_gene: TRBV5-4; CDR3nt: TGTGCCAGCAGCTCTAGTTTTTTTGGGGTGGGACAAGAGACCCAGTACTTC; CDR3aa: CASSSSFFGVGQETQYF
abundance: -; d_gene: TRBD2; j_gene: TRBJ2-1; v_gene: TRBV28; CDR3nt: TGTGCCAGCACTACTAGCGGGATCCTCAATGAGCAGTTCTTC; CDR3aa: CASTTSGILNEQFF
abundance: -; d_gene: -; j_gene: TRBJ2-4; v_gene: TRBV5-1; CDR3nt: TGCGCCAGCAGTCCGGAGGGTTACCCGGACAACATTCAGTACTTC; CDR3aa: CASSPEGYPDNIQYF
abundance: -; d_gene: -; j_gene: TRBJ1-6; v_gene: TRBV7-8; CDR3nt: TGTGCCAGCAGCTTAGCGGCGGATAATTCACCCCTCCACTTT; CDR3aa: CASSLAADNSPLHF
abundance: -; d_gene: TRBD1; j_gene: TRBJ2-1; v_gene: TRBV18; CDR3nt: TGTGCCAGCTCACCGGGGGACAGAAGAAAATACGAGCAGTTCTTC; CDR3aa: CASSPGDRRKYEQFF
abundance: once; d_gene: TRBD1; j_gene: TRBJ2-3; v_gene: TRBV27; CDR3nt: TGTGCCAGCAGTTTAGGACAGGGGTATGGGTATCCCTCATCGGCTACGCAGTATTTT; CDR3aa: CASSLGQGYGYPSSATQYF
abundance: -; d_gene: -; j_gene: TRBJ1-6; v_gene: TRBV7-8; CDR3nt: TGTGCCAGCAGCTTACGCGTTGGGCGGTATAATTCACCCCTCCACTTT; CDR3aa: CASSLRVGRYNSPLHF
abundance: -; d_gene: TRBD2; j_gene: TRBJ2-3; v_gene: TRBV2; CDR3nt: TGTGCCAGCAGGCCCCTAGCGGGAGGGCTCAATACGCAGTATTTT; CDR3aa: CASRPLAGGLNTQYF
abundance: -; d_gene: TRBD1; j_gene: TRBJ2-7; v_gene: TRBV28; CDR3nt: TGTGCCAGCAGTCCGCTACCGGGACAGGGATTCTCCTACGAGCAGTACTTC; CDR3aa: CASSPLPGQGFSYEQYF
abundance: -; d_gene: -; j_gene: TRBJ2-2; v_gene: TRBV5-5; CDR3nt: TGTGCCAGCAGCTTTAACACCGGGGAGCTGTTTTTT; CDR3aa: CASSFNTGELFF
abundance: -; d_gene: TRBD1; j_gene: TRBJ2-3; v_gene: TRBV10-3; CDR3nt: TGTGCCATCGCCTCGGGACAGGGGGGCACAGATACGCAGTATTTT; CDR3aa: CAIASGQGGTDTQYF
abundance: -; d_gene: -; j_gene: TRBJ2-7; v_gene: TRBV18; CDR3nt: TGTGCCAGCTCCCCAGATTCCGAGCAGTACTTC; CDR3aa: CASSPDSEQYF
abundance: once; d_gene: -; j_gene: TRBJ1-4; v_gene: TRBV11-2; CDR3nt: TGTGCCAGCAGCTTTTCTAATGAAAAACTGTTTTTT; CDR3aa: CASSFSNEKLFF
abundance: -; d_gene: -; j_gene: TRBJ1-2; v_gene: TRBV5-1; CDR3nt: TGCGCCAGCAGCTTGGATGTTGGGGTGGGTGGCTACACCTTC; CDR3aa: CASSLDVGVGGYTF
abundance: -; d_gene: -; j_gene: TRBJ2-2; v_gene: TRBV7-8; CDR3nt: TGTGCCAGCAACCCTTTGAGGACCGGGGAGCTGTTTTTT; CDR3aa: CASNPLRTGELFF
abundance: -; d_gene: TRBD1; j_gene: TRBJ2-1; v_gene: TRBV20-1; CDR3nt: TGCAGTGCTAGTGCCGGGACAGGGGAGGTCAATGAGCAGTTCTTC; CDR3aa: CSASAGTGEVNEQFF